These 7 T cell receptor beta chains originate from one sample sequenced in a study of T cells after yellow fever vaccination. A single record per CDR3 protein comes from TCRdb applying MiXCR to the 5' RACE reads. The sample includes around 320,000 distinct CDR3 sequences, around a tenth seen only once; the top ten take about 3%. The sequencing here drew on CD4+ T cells sorted from PBMCs, taken 45 days after the yellow fever booster vaccination. The receptors originated from a man aged 18 to 29 who received the YFV17D yellow fever vaccine.

This clonotype was observed a few times. The chain recombines TRBV29-1 with TRBJ2-3, with a weak D call TRBD1 (5 bases). Trimming left V 7 bases short and J 1 base short, with 15 bases between. The CDR3 sequence is 14 residues long. Looked up from germline, CDR1 is SQVTM and CDR2 is ANQGSEA. CDR3 DNA: TGCAGCGCCGACCAAGGGGCCGGCACAGATACGCAGTATTTT. This translates into CSADQGAGTDTQYF.

V and J are TRBV5-6 and TRBJ2-7; 11 bases are shared with TRBD2. The CDR3 runs to 15 residues. Trimming took 6 bases from V and 2 from J; bases not matched to a gene: 7. Looked up from germline, CDR1 is SGHDT and CDR2 is YYEEEE. The CDR3 DNA reads TGTGCCAGCACCAGACTAGCGGGGCCCGCCTACGAGCAGTACGTC. Translating it yields CASTRLAGPAYEQYV.

This clonotype came up a few times. The CDR3 reads CASSLARGGANNEQFF. For the CDR3, the DNA is TGCGCCAGCAGCTTGGCCAGAGGGGGGGCCAACAATGAGCAGTTCTTC. The rearrangement joins TRBV5-1 to TRBJ2-1, with D perhaps TRBD2 (7 bases). V lost 0 bases to trimming and J lost 5 bases, with 15 bases between them. The length of the CDR3 is 16 residues. Germline CDR1 and CDR2: SGHRS and YFSETQ. Full variable domain (outside the CDR3, taken from reference TRBV5-1 and TRBJ2-1): KAGVTQTPRYLIKTRGQQVTLSCSPISGHRSVSWYQQTPGQGLQFLFEYFSETQRNKGNFPGRFSGRQFSNSRSEMNVSTLELGDSALYLCASSLARGGANNEQFFGPGTRLTVL.

Many counts were recorded for this clonotype. The chain uses TRBV12-3 or TRBV12-4 and TRBJ1-2, with 7 positions matching TRBD1. The V gene end was trimmed by 5 bases and the J gene end by 5 bases; junction bases not matched to a gene: 2. This CDR3 is built from 12 residues. CDR3 nucleotide sequence: TGTGCCAGCAGTCGACAGGGATATGGCTACACCTTC. Protein sequence: CASSRQGYGYTF.

This chain links TRBV7-2 with TRBJ2-1; D unresolved. The germline V gene encodes CDR1 SGHTA and CDR2 FQGNSA. The CDR3 sequence is 12 residues long. Trimming cost V 4 bases and J 4 bases, with 5 bases left between them. CDR3: CASSSEYNEQFF. Here the CDR3 DNA reads TGTGCCAGCAGCTCGGAGTACAATGAGCAGTTCTTC.

Many counts were recorded for this clonotype. J is TRBJ1-3 and V is TRBV6-5; D unclear. Deletions cut 6 bases from V and 0 bases from J, with 6 bases between. The CDR3 extends over 13 amino acids. CDR1 and CDR2 from the germline V gene are MNHEY and SVGAGI. CDR3 coding DNA: TGTGCCAGCAGGACACCCTCTGGAAACACCATATATTTT. This encodes CASRTPSGNTIYF.

This clonotype was observed a few times. The genes are TRBV25-1 and TRBJ2-3, with D perhaps matching TRBD1 (6 bases). Per the germline V gene, CDR1 is MGHDK and CDR2 is SYGVNS. This CDR3 region has 15 residues. Trimming removed 8 bases from V and 0 bases from J, with 15 bases in between. CDR3 in DNA: TGTGCCAGCCAATGGCAGGGGCGGAGCACAGATACGCAGTATTTT. Translation: CASQWQGRSTDTQYF.